A selection of T cell receptor beta chains follows, all from one sample in a study of cytomegalovirus exposure and HLA in healthy donors. Assay: immunoSEQ multiplex PCR; the TCRdb copy retains only in-frame clones and omits some. The sample contains 170,000 or so clones, 84% of which appear only once. Sequenced: PBMCs. The source of these receptors is a woman younger than 30 in good health and CMV-seropositive. Both conserved end residues are part of each CDR3. A D gene is named only where the DNA matches it firmly. The size entry is marked missing in some rows and otherwise reads once, few, many or a size class.

TRBV6-1,TRBJ1-1,TRBD1,.,CASRTGMNTEAFF,TGTGCCAGCAGGACAGGGATGAACACTGAAGCTTTCTTT
TRBV2,TRBJ2-3,.,few,CASRGSTDTQYF,TGTGCCAGCCGGGGATCCACAGATACGCAGTATTTT
TRBV9,TRBJ2-5,.,few,CASSVVGEQGTQYF,TGTGCCAGCAGCGTAGTTGGCGAGCAGGGGACCCAGTACTTC
TRBV6-1,TRBJ1-1,TRBD1,.,CASRSDRDTEAFF,TGTGCCAGCAGATCCGACAGGGACACTGAAGCTTTCTTT
TRBV5-1,TRBJ2-3,.,.,CASGKSTSPDTQYF,TGCGCCAGCGGCAAATCCACTAGCCCAGATACGCAGTATTTT
TRBV19,TRBJ1-1,.,.,CASQQGGSEAFF,TGTGCCAGTCAACAGGGAGGGTCTGAAGCTTTCTTT
TRBV13,TRBJ1-5,TRBD1,.,CASGQGLSHQPQHF,TGTGCCAGCGGACAGGGGTTAAGCCATCAGCCCCAGCATTTT
TRBV9,TRBJ2-5,.,few,CASSVGAGNQETQYF,TGTGCCAGCAGCGTAGGTGCGGGGAATCAAGAGACCCAGTACTTC
TRBV18,TRBJ2-3,.,.,CASSPSRADTQYF,TGTGCCAGCTCACCAAGCCGCGCAGATACGCAGTATTTT
TRBV7-6,TRBJ2-2,.,.,CAAHGRRTGELFF,TGTGCCGCCCACGGCAGGAGGACCGGGGAGCTGTTTTTT
TRBV7-2,TRBJ2-1,TRBD1,once,CASSLGPGQGAGVEQFF,TGTGCCAGCAGCTTAGGCCCGGGACAGGGGGCTGGTGTTGAGCAGTTCTTC
TRBV7-9,TRBJ2-1,.,.,CASSPPNRDNEQFF,TGTGCCAGCAGCCCTCCCAACAGGGACAATGAGCAGTTCTTC
TRBV11-1,TRBJ1-6,TRBD1,.,CASSRWVGTGTSPLHF,TGTGCCAGCAGCCGCTGGGTCGGGACAGGAACCTCACCCCTCCACTTT
TRBV11-2,TRBJ1-1,.,.,CASSFPGTRAEAFF,TGTGCCAGCAGCTTCCCGGGGACAAGGGCTGAAGCTTTCTTT
TRBV9,TRBJ1-1,TRBD1,few,CASSVGQLNTEAFF,TGTGCCAGCAGCGTGGGACAGCTGAACACTGAAGCTTTCTTT
TRBV27,TRBJ2-3,TRBD2,.,CASSIGLAGGPDTQYF,TGTGCCAGCAGTATTGGACTAGCGGGGGGGCCAGATACGCAGTATTTT
TRBV14,TRBJ2-3,.,.,CASSPRLDRADTQYF,TGTGCCAGCAGCCCTAGACTAGATCGTGCGGATACGCAGTATTTT
TRBV4-2,TRBJ2-3,.,.,CASSQAYSTDTQYF,TGTGCCAGCAGCCAAGCCTATTCCACAGATACGCAGTATTTT
TRBV7-2,TRBJ1-2,.,.,CASSTEQGYYGYTF,TGTGCCAGCAGCACCGAACAGGGTTACTATGGCTACACCTTC
TRBV27,TRBJ1-6,.,.,CASRRRGGDSPLHF,TGTGCCAGCCGACGTAGGGGTGGGGATTCACCCCTCCACTTT
TRBV5-1,TRBJ2-5,.,few,CASGAFGRGEETQYF,TGCGCCAGCGGGGCGTTTGGGCGCGGTGAAGAGACCCAGTACTTC
TRBV9,TRBJ2-7,TRBD1,.,CASSDGTGFMEQYF,TGTGCCAGCAGCGACGGGACAGGGTTTATGGAGCAGTACTTC
TRBV10-3,TRBJ2-7,TRBD1,once,CAISVGQGAPYEQYF,TGTGCCATCAGCGTTGGACAGGGGGCCCCCTACGAGCAGTACTTC
TRBV4-3,TRBJ2-3,TRBD2,.,CASSQLSGGTDTQYF,TGCGCCAGCAGCCAACTTAGCGGGGGGACAGATACGCAGTATTTT
TRBV29-1,TRBJ1-1,.,.,CSVSSRVDTEAFF,TGCAGCGTATCCAGCCGGGTTGACACTGAAGCTTTCTTT
TRBV2,TRBJ2-4,.,.,CASSEERYIQYF,TGTGCCAGCAGTGAAGAGAGGTACATTCAGTACTTC
TRBV6-1,TRBJ2-2,TRBD1,.,CASSARTGGVNTGELFF,TGTGCCAGCAGTGCAAGGACAGGGGGCGTGAACACCGGGGAGCTGTTTTTT
TRBV18,TRBJ2-1,TRBD2,.,CASSPAGGAIANEQFF,TGTGCCAGCTCCCCAGCGGGGGGGGCAATTGCGAATGAGCAGTTCTTC
TRBV2,TRBJ2-3,TRBD2,once,CASSDRAGGTDTQYF,TGTGCCAGCAGTGATCGGGCGGGGGGCACAGATACGCAGTATTTT
TRBV2,TRBJ2-1,TRBD2,.,CASRQTSGGDPEQFF,TGTGCCAGCAGACAGACTAGCGGGGGTGACCCTGAGCAGTTCTTC
TRBV7-9,TRBJ1-4,.,.,CASSATGSSEKLFF,TGTGCCAGCAGCGCCACAGGGTCGAGTGAAAAACTGTTTTTT
TRBV27,TRBJ2-1,TRBD2,.,CASSSGLALVNEQFF,TGTGCCAGCAGTTCGGGACTAGCATTAGTCAATGAGCAGTTCTTC
TRBV5-1,TRBJ2-3,TRBD2,.,CASSPRTSGFTDTQYF,TGCGCCAGCAGCCCGCGGACTAGCGGGTTCACAGATACGCAGTATTTT
TRBV7-2,TRBJ2-7,.,.,CASSLTIVRSYEQYF,TGTGCCAGCAGCTTAACTATAGTCCGCTCCTACGAGCAGTACTTC
TRBV6-5,TRBJ1-1,TRBD1,.,CASSYRTVQGLVEAFF,TGTGCCAGCAGTTACCGGACCGTACAGGGGCTTGTTGAAGCTTTCTTT
TRBV18,TRBJ2-7,.,.,CASSRLETYEQYF,TGTGCCAGCTCAAGGTTGGAGACCTACGAGCAGTACTTC
TRBV18,TRBJ2-7,.,.,CASSTQGRYF,TGTGCCAGCTCAACGCAGGGTCGGTACTTC
TRBV2,TRBJ2-2,.,.,CASSGGDFNTGELFF,TGTGCCAGCAGTGGGGGGGACTTCAACACCGGGGAGCTGTTTTTT
TRBV9,TRBJ2-3,TRBD2,.,CASSPWTSGGADTQYF,TGTGCCAGCAGCCCTTGGACTAGCGGGGGGGCAGATACGCAGTATTTT